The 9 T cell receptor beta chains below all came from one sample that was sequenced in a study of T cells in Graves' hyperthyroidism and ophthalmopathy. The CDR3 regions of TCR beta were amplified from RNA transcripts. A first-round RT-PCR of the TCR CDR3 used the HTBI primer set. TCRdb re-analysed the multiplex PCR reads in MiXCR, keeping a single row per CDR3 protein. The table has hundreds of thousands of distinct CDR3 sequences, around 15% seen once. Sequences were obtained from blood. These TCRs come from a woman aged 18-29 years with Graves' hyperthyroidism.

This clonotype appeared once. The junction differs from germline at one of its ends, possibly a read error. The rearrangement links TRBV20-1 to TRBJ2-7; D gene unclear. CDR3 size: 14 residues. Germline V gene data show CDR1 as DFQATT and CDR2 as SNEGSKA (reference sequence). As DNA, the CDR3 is TGCAGTGCTAGGGGTCCCGAAGGGTGGTACGAGCAGTGCTTC. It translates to CSARGPEGWYEQCF.

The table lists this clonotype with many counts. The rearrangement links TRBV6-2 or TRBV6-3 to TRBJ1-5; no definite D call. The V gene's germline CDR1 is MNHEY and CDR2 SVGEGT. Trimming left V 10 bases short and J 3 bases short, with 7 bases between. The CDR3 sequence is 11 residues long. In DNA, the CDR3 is TGTGCCACCAGAAACAATCAGCCCCAGCATTTT. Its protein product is CATRNNQPQHF.

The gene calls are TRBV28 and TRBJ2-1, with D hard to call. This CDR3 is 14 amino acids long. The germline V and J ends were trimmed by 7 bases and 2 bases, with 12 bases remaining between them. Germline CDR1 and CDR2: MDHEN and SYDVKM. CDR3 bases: TGTGCCAGCAACGACCGGGCCGCCTACAATGAGCAGTTCTTC. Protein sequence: CASNDRAAYNEQFF. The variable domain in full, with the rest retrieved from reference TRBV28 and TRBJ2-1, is DVKVTQSSRYLVKRTGEKVFLECVQDMDHENMFWYRQDPGLGLRLIYFSYDVKMKEKGDIPEGYSVSREKKERFSLILESASTNQTSMYLCASNDRAAYNEQFFGPGTRLTVL.

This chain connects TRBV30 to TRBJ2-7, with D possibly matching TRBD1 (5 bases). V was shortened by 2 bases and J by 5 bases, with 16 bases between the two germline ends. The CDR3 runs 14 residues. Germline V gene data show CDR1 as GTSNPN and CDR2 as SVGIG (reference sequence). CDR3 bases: TGTGCCTGGAGTCAATCAGGGATTCAACACGAGCAGTACTTC. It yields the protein CAWSQSGIQHEQYF.

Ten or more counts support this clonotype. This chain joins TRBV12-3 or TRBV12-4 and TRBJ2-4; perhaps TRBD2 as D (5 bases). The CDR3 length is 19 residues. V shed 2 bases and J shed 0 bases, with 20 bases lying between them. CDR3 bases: TGTGCCAGCAGTTTATCAGGCCCGCCGGGGAGAATAGCCAAAAACATTCAGTACTTC. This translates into CASSLSGPPGRIAKNIQYF.

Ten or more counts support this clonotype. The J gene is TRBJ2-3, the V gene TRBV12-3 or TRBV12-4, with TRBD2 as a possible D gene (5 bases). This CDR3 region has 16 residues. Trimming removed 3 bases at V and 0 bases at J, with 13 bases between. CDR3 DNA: TGTGCCAGCAGTTTCGTTGGCAGCGGTAGCACAGATACGCAGTATTTT. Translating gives CASSFVGSGSTDTQYF.

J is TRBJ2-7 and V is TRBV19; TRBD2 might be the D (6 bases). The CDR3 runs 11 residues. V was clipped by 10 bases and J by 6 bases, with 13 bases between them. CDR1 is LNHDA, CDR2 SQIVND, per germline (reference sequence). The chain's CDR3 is CATSLGGEQYF. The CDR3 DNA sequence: TGTGCCACCTCACTGGGGGGCGAGCAGTACTTC.

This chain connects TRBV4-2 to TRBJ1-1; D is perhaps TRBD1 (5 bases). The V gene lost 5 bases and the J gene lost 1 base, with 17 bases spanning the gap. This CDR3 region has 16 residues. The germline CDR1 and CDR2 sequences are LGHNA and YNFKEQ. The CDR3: CASSSSRGRTNTEAFF. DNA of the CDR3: TGTGCCAGCAGCTCGTCGAGGGGCAGGACGAACACTGAAGCTTTCTTT.

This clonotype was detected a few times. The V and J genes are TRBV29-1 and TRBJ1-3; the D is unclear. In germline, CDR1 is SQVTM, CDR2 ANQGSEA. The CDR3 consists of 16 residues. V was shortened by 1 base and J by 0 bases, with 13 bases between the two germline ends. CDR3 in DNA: TGCAGCGTTGAAGGCCCCGAAGCCCTCTCTGGAAACACCATATATTTT. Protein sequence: CSVEGPEALSGNTIYF.